The 26 T cell receptor beta chains listed next were all sequenced from one sample in a study of T cell repertoires in cytomegalovirus infection (dated 2019 in TCRdb). No antigens are known for them. According to the study, the label for this sample's treatment or condition signals: in vitro stimulation with specific CMV peptide epitopes to enrich CMV-specific T cells. Sequencing used an Illumina HiSeq 1500. TCRdb took the public reads, trimmed them with fastp at Q25, ran MiXCR for clone calling and kept in-frame beta chains. A single entry per CDR3 protein holds the most common genes and DNA from its merged rows. Here the sample has approximately 910,000 distinct CDR3 sequences; approximately 31% occur a single time. Roughly an eighth of the sample rests with the top ten. The specimen comprised cultured CD8+ T cells from PBMCs, sampled from culture after CMV antigen stimulation. The receptors derive from a human donor in good health (CMV status not recorded). Some clones in this sample may be carry-over from other donors' samples.

The CDR3: CASSYGDGVGETQYF. The CDR3 bases are TGTGCCAGCAGTTACGGTGACGGGGTGGGAGAGACCCAGTACTTC. V is TRBV6-6 and J is TRBJ2-5; possible D gene TRBD2, 5 bases. The CDR3 contains 15 residues. Germline loops: CDR1 MNHNY, CDR2 SVGAGI (reference sequence). V was shortened by 2 bases and J by 4 bases, with 14 bases between the two germline ends.

The chain links TRBV7-6 to TRBJ1-2, with 9 bases lining up with TRBD1. This CDR3 is 17 amino acids long. CDR1 and CDR2 (germline): SGHVS, FNYEAQ. V lost 4 bases to trimming and J lost 2 bases; unmatched junction nucleotides: 11. CDR3 sequence: CASSSHRIQGANYGYTF. CDR3 DNA: TGTGCCAGCAGCTCTCACCGGATACAGGGGGCGAACTATGGCTACACCTTC. Together with reference TRBV7-6 and TRBJ1-2, the CDR3 gives the full variable domain: GAGVSQSPRYKVTKRGQDVALRCDPISGHVSLYWYRQALGQGPEFLTYFNYEAQQDKSGLPNDRFSAERPEGSISTLTIQRTEQRDSAMYRCASSSHRIQGANYGYTFGSGTRLTVV.

The chain combines TRBV5-1 with TRBJ2-1; 8 nucleotides align to TRBD1. Unmatched junction bases numbered 13, after V lost 3 bases and J lost 8 bases. Germline assignment: CDR1 SGHRS and CDR2 YFSETQ. CDR3 length: 16 residues. CDR3 sequence: CASSSISGGPLHEQFF. The CDR3 region has the DNA TGCGCCAGCAGCTCGATTTCAGGGGGCCCGTTGCATGAGCAGTTCTTC.

As DNA, the CDR3 is TGTGCCAGCAGTTTTGGGACAGCATATACGCAGTATTTT. Encoded protein: CASSFGTAYTQYF. The chain recombines TRBV27 with TRBJ2-3; TRBD1 agrees at 7 bases. This CDR3 region has 13 residues. The J segment lost 7 bases and the V segment lost 3 bases, leaving 4 bases of the junction unmatched. The germline V gene has CDR1 MNHEY and CDR2 SMNVEV (reference sequence).

V and J are TRBV2 and TRBJ1-6; D uncertain. This CDR3 region has 12 residues. V dropped 6 bases and J dropped 10 bases, with 10 bases sitting between them. Germline V gene lookup returns CDR1 SNHLY and CDR2 FYNNEI. The CDR3 sequence: CASRYIQSPLHF. CDR3 nucleotide sequence: TGTGCCAGCAGGTACATCCAATCACCCCTCCACTTT.

This clonotype was counted between two and nine times. The rearrangement uses TRBV4-2 and TRBJ1-1, with a possible D match to TRBD1 (6 bases). CDR3 size: 16 residues. Germline CDR1 LGHNA, CDR2 YNFKEQ. Trimming shortened V by 0 bases and J by 1 base, and 12 bases separated the two germline ends. CDR3 in DNA: TGTGCCAGCAGCCAAGATCTTGGGGGGGCGAACACTGAAGCTTTCTTT. As protein: CASSQDLGGANTEAFF.

This clonotype was counted a few times. This sequence joins TRBV7-9 and TRBJ1-1; no clear D gene. The V gene lost 4 bases and the J gene lost 6 bases, with 15 bases spanning the gap. This CDR3 has 14 amino acids. Germline values: CDR1 SEHNR, CDR2 FQNEAQ (reference sequence). CDR3: CASSSRTRHPEAFF. CDR3 coding DNA: TGTGCCAGCAGCTCAAGAACCCGTCACCCTGAAGCTTTCTTT.

This chain joins TRBV11-3 and TRBJ2-2; no firm D call. V lost 2 bases to trimming and J lost 1 base, with 11 bases between them. The CDR3 is 16 residues long. Germline V gene data show CDR1 as SGHNT and CDR2 as YENEEA. CDR3 bases: TGTGCCAGCAGCTTATTTTACCGCCAGAACACCGGGGAGCTGTTTTTT. The encoded protein is CASSLFYRQNTGELFF.

The chain recombines TRBV10-3 with TRBJ2-7; 10 bases are shared with TRBD1. Germline trimming cut 10 bases from V and 6 bases from J; bases unmatched to any gene: 6. Germline V lookup: CDR1 ENHRY, CDR2 SYGVKD. The CDR3 length is 12 residues. The DNA of the CDR3 is TGTGCCACCCGGGACAGGGGACCCGAGCAGTACTTC. Encoded protein: CATRDRGPEQYF.

J is TRBJ2-7 and V is TRBV5-4, with D perhaps matching TRBD2 (7 bases). The length of the CDR3 is 15 residues. In germline, CDR1 is SGHNT, CDR2 YYREEE (reference sequence). Between the trimmed V and J ends, which lost 0 bases and 5 bases, there was a span of 15 bases. In DNA, the CDR3 is TGTGCCAGCAGCTTGGACGGCGGGGGCGGGAACGAGCAGTACTTC. This gives the protein CASSLDGGGGNEQYF.

This clonotype has more than one count but fewer than ten. The V call is TRBV4-2, the J call TRBJ2-3; 11 nucleotides agree with TRBD2. With V trimmed by 0 bases and J by 4 bases, 9 bases remained unmatched. Germline lookup yields CDR1 LGHNA and CDR2 YNFKEQ. This CDR3 has 18 amino acids. In nucleotides, the CDR3 is TGTGCCAGCAGCCAAGATCAGTCCCCTAGCGGGGGGTCAGATACGCAGTATTTT. It is translated as CASSQDQSPSGGSDTQYF.

The CDR3 DNA reads as TGTGCCAGCAGCACAGGGGACCAGCAGTACGTC. This gives the protein CASSTGDQQYV. The rearrangement uses TRBV7-6 and TRBJ2-7, with 7 bases lining up with TRBD1. The junction had 3 bases not matched to a gene; V was cut back by 5 bases and J by 8 bases. This CDR3 has 11 amino acids. The germline V gene has CDR1 SGHVS and CDR2 FNYEAQ.

The rearrangement joins TRBV7-9 to TRBJ2-1; 7 bases are a match to TRBD1. Germline CDR1 and CDR2: SEHNR and FQNEAQ (reference sequence). V lost 4 bases to trimming and J lost 5 bases; unmatched junction nucleotides: 5. The CDR3 runs 14 residues. The CDR3 sequence: CASSSVTGNNEQFF. For the CDR3, the DNA is TGTGCCAGCAGCTCCGTGACAGGGAACAATGAGCAGTTCTTC.

J is TRBJ2-6 and V is TRBV27; 9 positions match TRBD1. The CDR3 extends over 18 amino acids. Trimming took 6 bases from V and 2 from J; bases not matched to a gene: 11. Germline V lookup: CDR1 MNHEY, CDR2 SMNVEV (reference sequence). Here the CDR3 reads CASRSIHRGRTGANVLTF. CDR3 sequence (DNA): TGTGCCAGCAGGTCTATTCACAGGGGGCGAACTGGGGCCAACGTCCTGACTTTC.

This clonotype was seen more than once but under ten times. V usage is TRBV7-9 and J usage is TRBJ1-1; TRBD1 is a possible D gene (5 bases). The V gene lost 5 bases and the J gene lost 8 bases, with 18 bases spanning the gap. The CDR3 consists of 14 residues. Per the germline V gene, CDR1 is SEHNR and CDR2 is FQNEAQ (reference sequence). The CDR3 DNA reads TGTGCCAGCAGCCCACCGGGACTTATGAGAGAAGCTTTCTTT. This translates into CASSPPGLMREAFF.

The V gene is TRBV2, the J gene TRBJ1-2; D gene unclear. Germline values: CDR1 SNHLY, CDR2 FYNNEI. Deletions cut 3 bases from V and 7 bases from J, with 15 bases between. This CDR3 contains 14 residues. The chain's CDR3 is CASSERADGFGYTF. The DNA for the CDR3 is TGTGCCAGCAGTGAGAGGGCTGACGGTTTTGGCTACACCTTC.

This clonotype was seen a handful of times. The rearrangement links TRBV12-3 or TRBV12-4 to TRBJ1-3; 7 bases align to TRBD1. The junction had 4 bases not matched to a gene; V was cut back by 3 bases and J by 2 bases. This CDR3 is 15 amino acids long. The CDR3: CASSFSTGPGNTIYF. The CDR3 region has the DNA TGTGCCAGCAGTTTTTCGACAGGGCCTGGAAACACCATATATTTT.

The V gene is TRBV5-8, the J gene TRBJ1-3, with D unresolved. V lost 0 bases and J 0 bases, leaving 7 bases between the germline ends. The germline V gene encodes CDR1 SGHTS and CDR2 YDEGEE. The length of the CDR3 is 15 residues. The CDR3 sequence: CASSLGEISGNTIYF. Written as DNA, the CDR3 is TGTGCCAGCAGCTTGGGAGAGATCTCTGGAAACACCATATATTTT.

Of note for this clonotype: One end of the junction varies from germline; a read error may be responsible. The rearrangement uses TRBV27 and TRBJ2-7; D is unclear. Germline CDR1 and CDR2: MNHEY and SMNVEV (reference sequence). The CDR3 totals 15 residues. CDR3 nucleotides: TGTGCCAACAGTTTTGTAGGTACGAGCTCCTACGAGCAGTACTTC. It encodes CANSFVGTSSYEQYF.

A word on this clonotype: A read error may be the cause here, since a much bigger clone is one base away. V gene TRBV7-6 combines with J gene TRBJ1-2, with 7 bases that match TRBD1. The CDR3 loop spans 15 amino acids. Germline V gives CDR1 SGHVS, CDR2 FNYEAQ. DNA for the CDR3: TGTGCCAGCAACTTATTCCCGGGACAGCCCTATGGCTACACCTTC. Residues: CASNLFPGQPYGYTF.

This clonotype has a handful of counts. This chain joins TRBV27 and TRBJ1-5, with 7 bases fitting TRBD1. CDR1 and CDR2 from the germline V gene are MNHEY and SMNVEV (reference sequence). The CDR3 has 15 residues. V shed 2 bases and J 5 bases; nucleotides not matched to a gene: 6. This CDR3 reads CASSLKGALDQPQHF. Written as DNA, the CDR3 is TGTGCCAGCAGTTTAAAGGGGGCTTTAGATCAGCCCCAGCATTTT.

This rearrangement joins TRBV5-6 to TRBJ1-6; D unresolved. The CDR3 is 14 amino acids. CDR1 and CDR2 from the germline V gene are SGHDT and YYEEEE. The V end was cut by 4 bases, the J end by 4 bases, with 9 bases between. The CDR3 region has the DNA TGTGCCAGCAGCCATTTCGAGTATAATTCACCCCTCCACTTT. Protein product: CASSHFEYNSPLHF.

This clonotype was observed a handful of times. This sequence joins TRBV5-5 and TRBJ2-4; a possible D gene is TRBD1 (6 bases). Germline V gives CDR1 SGHKS, CDR2 YYEKEE (reference sequence). V was pared by 7 bases and J by 0 bases, with 14 bases between. This CDR3 comprises 15 residues. The CDR3 is CASGSWTEAKNIQYF. The CDR3 DNA sequence: TGTGCCAGCGGTTCGTGGACAGAAGCCAAAAACATTCAGTACTTC.

The table lists this clonotype with a few counts. CDR3 DNA sequence: TGTGCCAGCAGAGGGACAGACCAAGAGACCCAGTACTTC. Amino acids: CASRGTDQETQYF. V is TRBV6-5 and J is TRBJ2-5, with TRBD1 identical over 7 bases. CDR3 size: 13 residues. Germline-derived CDR1 and CDR2 are MNHEY and SVGAGI. The V segment lost 6 bases and the J segment 0 bases; nucleotides outside the gene matches: 1.

The rearrangement joins TRBV6-5 to TRBJ1-1; weak D call: TRBD1 (5 bases). V lost 4 bases and J lost 1, with 19 bases in between. Germline assignment: CDR1 MNHEY and CDR2 SVGAGI. The CDR3 loop spans 17 amino acids. This CDR3 reads CASSWGSLDYENTEAFF. Written as DNA, the CDR3 is TGTGCCAGCAGTTGGGGGTCTCTTGATTATGAGAACACTGAAGCTTTCTTT.

CDR3 residues: CASSPRWGGAEETQYF. As DNA, the CDR3 is TGTGCCAGCAGCCCGCGCTGGGGGGGGGCAGAAGAGACCCAGTACTTC. The chain links TRBV7-6 to TRBJ2-5, with D possibly TRBD2 on 7 matching bases. V was trimmed by 5 bases and J by 3 bases, leaving 19 bases between them. CDR1 is SGHVS and CDR2 is FNYEAQ in the germline V gene. The CDR3 is 16 amino acids. The entire variable domain, with the rest obtained from reference TRBV7-6 and TRBJ2-5, is as follows: GAGVSQSPRYKVTKRGQDVALRCDPISGHVSLYWYRQALGQGPEFLTYFNYEAQQDKSGLPNDRFSAERPEGSISTLTIQRTEQRDSAMYRCASSPRWGGAEETQYFGPGTRLLVL.